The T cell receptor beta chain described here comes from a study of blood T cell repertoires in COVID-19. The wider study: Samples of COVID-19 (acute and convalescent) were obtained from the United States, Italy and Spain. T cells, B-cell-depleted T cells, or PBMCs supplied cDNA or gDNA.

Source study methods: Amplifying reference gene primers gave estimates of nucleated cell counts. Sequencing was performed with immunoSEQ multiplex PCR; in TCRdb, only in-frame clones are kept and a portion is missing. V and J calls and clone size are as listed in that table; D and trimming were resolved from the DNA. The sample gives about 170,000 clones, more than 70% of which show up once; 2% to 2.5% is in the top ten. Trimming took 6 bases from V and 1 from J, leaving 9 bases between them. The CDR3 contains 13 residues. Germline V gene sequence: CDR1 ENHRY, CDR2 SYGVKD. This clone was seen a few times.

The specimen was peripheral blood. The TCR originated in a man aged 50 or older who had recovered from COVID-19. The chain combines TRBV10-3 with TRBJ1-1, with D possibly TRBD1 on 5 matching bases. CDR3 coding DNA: TGTGCCATCAGGGGGGGTGAGAACACTGAAGCTTTCTTT. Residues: CAIRGGENTEAFF.